The clone carrying this T cell receptor (beta chain) has more than one count but fewer than ten. Its antigen is not known. This sample stems from a study of T-cell memory formation after mild COVID-19. Study-level points and caveats: Contracting clones from day 15 to 85 had balanced CD4/CD8; later expanders favoured CD4+.

Looked up from germline, CDR1 is LGHNA and CDR2 is YSLEER. The CDR3 extends over 15 amino acids. The V and J ends lost 4 bases and 3 bases respectively, with 15 bases between them. A single record per CDR3 protein comes from TCRdb applying MiXCR to the 5' RACE reads. The sample has about 88,000 distinct CDR3 sequences; nearly 25% are singletons. This sequence was found in a man between 18 and 29 years old who had mild COVID-19 (a few samples of this study predate the infection). Cell type and time point are not known. The chain carries TRBV4-3 and TRBJ1-1; the D gene is possibly TRBD1 (6 bases). Sequenced material: PBMCs or a T cell subset sorted from them (not recorded which). The DNA for the CDR3 is TGCGCCAGCAGCCTTCGGACAGACGGAGACACTGAAGCTTTCTTT. Its translation: CASSLRTDGDTEAFF.